The subject of this entry is one TCR beta chain. No antigen is known for it. Documented time point: cycle 4 day 1 (C4D1), after five to seven weeks of nivolumab. All patients relapsed after autologous stem cell transplantation, and brentuximab vedotin exposure varied. Isolation of CD8+ T cells from thawed PBMCs used magnetic negative selection. Using immunoSEQ multiplex PCR, the repertoire was profiled, and TCRdb retains in-frame clones only, with some absent. The sample has about 20,000 clones; 84% are singletons. V lost 6 bases and J 1 base, leaving 16 bases between the germline ends. Germline V gene data show CDR1 as SGDLS and CDR2 as YYNGEE. The CDR3 has 15 residues. The entry originates in a study of PD-1 blockade in classical Hodgkin lymphoma. On the study more broadly: Intravenous infusions of nivolumab 3 mg/kg reached patients every 2 weeks. Study-wide points: Complete responders started with a diversity level that resembled newly diagnosed patients at baseline. The CD4+ diversity rise by C4D1 was clearest in complete responders. According to reports, newly diagnosed patients had lower baseline TCR diversity than healthy donors, and relapsed/refractory patients had lower baseline TCR diversity still.

This material consisted of CD8+ T cells from blood, taken before the fourth cycle of nivolumab. This rearrangement joins TRBV9 to TRBJ1-1, with D tentatively TRBD1 (5 bases). The source of this sequence is a human donor with classical Hodgkin lymphoma. CDR3 DNA: TGTGCCAGCACCCCTCTCGGCGGGGCGAACACTGAAGCTTTCTTT. Translated: CASTPLGGANTEAFF.